A selection of T cell receptor beta chains follows, all from one sample in a study of radiotherapy plus CTLA-4 blockade in lung cancer. The repertoire was sequenced with immunoSEQ multiplex PCR; TCRdb's copy has only in-frame clones and lacks some. Counted here are 81,000 or so clones, roughly 86% occurring once; the ten biggest clones make up over 0.75%. The sequenced sample was peripheral blood, obtained from a patient treated with radiotherapy plus ipilimumab. These receptors were obtained from a human donor with non-small cell lung cancer who had stable disease on radiotherapy plus ipilimumab. Both conserved end residues are part of each CDR3. Each record gives: clone size, D gene, J gene, V gene, CDR3 DNA, CDR3 protein. D genes are given only for firm matches. Only some rows state a clone size, as once, few, many or a class for expanded clones.

once TRBD1 TRBJ2-2 TRBV5-1 TGCGCCAGCAGCATGACAGGGGTCACCGGGGAGCTGTTTTTT CASSMTGVTGELFF
once - TRBJ2-3 TRBV18 TGTGCCAGCTCACCAGTAAGGGGGTCCACAGATACGCAGTATTTT CASSPVRGSTDTQYF
- - TRBJ2-1 TRBV7-6 TGTGCCAGCAGCTTACGGGCGGATTTCGGGGACAATGAGCAGTTCTTC CASSLRADFGDNEQFF
- TRBD1 TRBJ2-2 TRBV19 TGTGCCAGTAGTGTCAGGGGGACCGGGGAGCTGTTTTTT CASSVRGTGELFF
- - TRBJ2-7 TRBV7-9 TGTGCCAGCAGCTTAGCGGGTCCAGGGCCCGAGCAGTACTTC CASSLAGPGPEQYF
- - TRBJ2-2 TRBV9 TGTGCCAGCAGCGTACCTCAAAGGGGCACGAACACCGGGGAGCTGTTTTTT CASSVPQRGTNTGELFF
- - TRBJ2-1 TRBV5-1 TGCGCCAGCACCACCCCCGGGGAGAATGAGCAGTTCTTC CASTTPGENEQFF
- TRBD2 TRBJ2-4 TRBV18 TGTGCCAGCTCACCTCAAGCGGGGGGGGCCAAAAACATTCAGTACTTC CASSPQAGGAKNIQYF
- - TRBJ1-2 TRBV28 TGTGCCAGCGGTCAGGACAGACTCTATGGCTACACCTTC CASGQDRLYGYTF
- TRBD2 TRBJ2-3 TRBV10-3 TGTGCCATCAGCCTAGCGGGGGGCACAGATACGCAGTATTTT CAISLAGGTDTQYF
- TRBD2 TRBJ2-2 TRBV10-2 TGCGCCAGCACTATAGCGGGGGCCGCACCCGGGGAGCTGTTTTTT CASTIAGAAPGELFF
- - TRBJ2-3 TRBV6-5 TGTGCCAGCAGGTCGATGGGGCCAGATACGCAGTATTTT CASRSMGPDTQYF
few TRBD1 TRBJ2-3 TRBV5-1 TGCGCCAGCAGCTTGGGGGGGACAGGTTCTAGCACAGATACGCAGTATTTT CASSLGGTGSSTDTQYF
once TRBD1 TRBJ2-3 TRBV29-1 TGCAGCGTTGCCGGGACAGGGTACACAGATACGCAGTATTTT CSVAGTGYTDTQYF
- TRBD1 TRBJ1-4 TRBV28 TGTGCCAGCGGGACAGGGGGCGGGGGAAAAAAACTGTTTTTT CASGTGGGGKKLFF
- - TRBJ2-7 TRBV5-1 TGCGCCAGCAGCTTGACGTTAGGGTTCCCCTACGAGCAGTACTTC CASSLTLGFPYEQYF
- TRBD1 TRBJ1-1 TRBV18 TGTGCCAGCTCACCTATACCGGGACAGGGGCGGACTGAAGCTTTCTTT CASSPIPGQGRTEAFF
- TRBD2 TRBJ2-7 TRBV10-3 TGTGCCATCAGTGAGTCGTGGACTAGCGGGAGGTTCTACGAGCAGTACTTC CAISESWTSGRFYEQYF
- TRBD1 TRBJ2-2 TRBV9 TGTGCCAGCAGCGGCAGGGGGCTAAACACCGGGGAGCTGTTTTTT CASSGRGLNTGELFF
- - TRBJ1-6 TRBV27 TGTGCCAGCAGTTACCTACAGAGCTCCTATAATTCACCCCTCCACTTT CASSYLQSSYNSPLHF
- - TRBJ1-2 TRBV19 TGTGCCAGTACCTCAAGGCAGGGGTCTAACTATGGCTACACCTTC CASTSRQGSNYGYTF
- TRBD2 TRBJ2-1 TRBV2 TGTGCCAGTGGGACTAGCGGGAACAATGAGCAGTTCTTC CASGTSGNNEQFF
- TRBD1 TRBJ2-3 TRBV19 TGTGCCAGTAGTATCGACAGGGGGAAGGATACGCAGTATTTT CASSIDRGKDTQYF
- TRBD2 TRBJ2-5 TRBV6-1 TGTGCCAGCAGTGCTCTAGCGGGGGGGCAGGAGACCCAGTACTTC CASSALAGGQETQYF
- - TRBJ2-5 TRBV4-1 TGCGCCAGCAGCCAAGTGGGAGTAGGGATTCAAGAGACCCAGTACTTC CASSQVGVGIQETQYF
- - TRBJ1-2 TRBV6-6 TGTGCCAGCAGTTACGCTCCCGTGAATGGCTACACCTTC CASSYAPVNGYTF
- TRBD1 TRBJ2-3 TRBV7-2 TGTGCCAGCAGCTCCTACCGACAGGGACCCACAGATACGCAGTATTTT CASSSYRQGPTDTQYF
- - TRBJ1-2 TRBV28 TGTGCCAGCGCGGGGCGATCCGGAGGCTACACCTTC CASAGRSGGYTF